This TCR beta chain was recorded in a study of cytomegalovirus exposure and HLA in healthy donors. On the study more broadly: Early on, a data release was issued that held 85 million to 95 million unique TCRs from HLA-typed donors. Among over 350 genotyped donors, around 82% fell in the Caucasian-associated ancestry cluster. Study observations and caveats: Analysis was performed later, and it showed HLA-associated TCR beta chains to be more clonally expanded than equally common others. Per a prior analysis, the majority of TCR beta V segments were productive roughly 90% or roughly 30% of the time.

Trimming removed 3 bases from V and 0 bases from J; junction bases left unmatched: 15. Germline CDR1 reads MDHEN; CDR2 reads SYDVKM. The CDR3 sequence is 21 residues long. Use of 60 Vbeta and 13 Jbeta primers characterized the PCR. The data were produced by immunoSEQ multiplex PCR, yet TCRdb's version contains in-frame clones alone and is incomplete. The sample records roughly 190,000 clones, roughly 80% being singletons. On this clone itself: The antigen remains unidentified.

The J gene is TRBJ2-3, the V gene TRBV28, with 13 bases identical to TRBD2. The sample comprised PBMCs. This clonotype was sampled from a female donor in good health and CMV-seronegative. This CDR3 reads CASSLWTSGGRTRLSTDTQYF. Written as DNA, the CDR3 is TGTGCCAGCAGTTTGTGGACTAGCGGGGGCCGAACCAGACTTAGCACAGATACGCAGTATTTT.